This TCR beta chain came from a study of blood T cell repertoires in COVID-19. Study-level information: COVID-19 samples collected from the United States, Italy and Spain covered acute and convalescent phases. T cells, B-cell-depleted T cells, or PBMCs supplied cDNA or gDNA.

In Cohort 3, a recovered donor had either two negative PCRs, clearance, or symptom resolution. Libraries were prepared by immunoSEQ multiplex PCR; TCRdb keeps only in-frame clonotypes and omits some of them. Of 200,000 to 300,000 clones in the sample, more than 75% were seen once. Sequencing was carried out using PBMCs or T cells enriched from blood (not recorded which). The clonotype originates from a man aged 35-49 years who had recovered from COVID-19.

This CDR3 reads CASSVQRDTEAFF. CDR3 DNA sequence: TGTGCCAGCAGCGTACAGAGGGACACTGAAGCTTTCTTT. The gene calls are TRBV7-3 and TRBJ1-1; D unclear. The V end was cut by 5 bases, the J end by 3 bases, with 10 bases between. This CDR3 contains 13 residues. The germline V gene encodes CDR1 SGHTA and CDR2 FQGTGA. The entire variable domain, with the rest obtained from reference TRBV7-3 and TRBJ1-1, is as follows: GAGVSQTPSNKVTEKGKYVELRCDPISGHTALYWYRQSLGQGPEFLIYFQGTGAADDSGLPNDRFFAVRPEGSVSTLKIQRTERGDSAVYLCASSVQRDTEAFFGQGTRLTVV.